This T cell receptor (beta chain) derives from a study of shared clonotypes between healthy human individuals. This clone showed up just once. The germline V gene encodes CDR1 SGHTA and CDR2 FQGNSA. The ends were cut back, 0 bases at V and 4 bases at J, with 12 bases in the middle. The CDR3 spans 16 residues. All donors were healthy HIV-negative adults lacking recent acute infections or vaccinations. An assay was performed, and its level was deep. When replicate PCRs were run on unsorted PBMC, they used around 0.3 ug DNA, approximately 28,000 T cell genomes. As originally analysed: Sequence data from immunoSEQ were junction-only and lacked quality scores; consequently, filtering differed. TCRdb's table, derived via immunoSEQ multiplex PCR, lists solely in-frame clones and lacks some. V and J calls and clone size are copied from that table; D and trimming were computed from the DNA. The repertoire holds about 480,000 clones, around 74% seen once, with over 10% in the top ten.

The rearrangement uses TRBV7-2 and TRBJ2-2; perhaps TRBD2 as D (5 bases). The sequence came from a woman in her forties in good health. Some clones in this sample may be carry-over from other donors' samples. Sample: PBMCs. The CDR3, as DNA: TGTGCCAGCAGCTTAGCGGAGCGGAGCTCCACCGGGGAGCTGTTTTTT. It encodes CASSLAERSSTGELFF.